This T cell receptor beta chain originates from a study of T cell changes during pregnancy in multiple sclerosis. The repertoire was sequenced with immunoSEQ multiplex PCR; TCRdb's copy has only in-frame clones and lacks some. This sample has 55,000 to 85,000 clones, with about 92% found just once. CDR1 is LNHDA and CDR2 is SQIVND in the germline V gene (reference sequence). With 0 bases removed from V and 6 bases from J, the gap between germline ends came to 9 bases. The CDR3 runs to 14 residues. The clonotype originates from a female donor with multiple sclerosis, enrolled in a pregnancy study. This material consisted of peripheral blood, taken in the third trimester of pregnancy. The chain employs TRBV19 and TRBJ1-5; tentatively, D is TRBD1 (6 bases). CDR3 sequence: CASSIDRGGQPQHF. The CDR3 region has the DNA TGTGCCAGTAGTATAGACAGGGGTGGTCAGCCCCAGCATTTT.